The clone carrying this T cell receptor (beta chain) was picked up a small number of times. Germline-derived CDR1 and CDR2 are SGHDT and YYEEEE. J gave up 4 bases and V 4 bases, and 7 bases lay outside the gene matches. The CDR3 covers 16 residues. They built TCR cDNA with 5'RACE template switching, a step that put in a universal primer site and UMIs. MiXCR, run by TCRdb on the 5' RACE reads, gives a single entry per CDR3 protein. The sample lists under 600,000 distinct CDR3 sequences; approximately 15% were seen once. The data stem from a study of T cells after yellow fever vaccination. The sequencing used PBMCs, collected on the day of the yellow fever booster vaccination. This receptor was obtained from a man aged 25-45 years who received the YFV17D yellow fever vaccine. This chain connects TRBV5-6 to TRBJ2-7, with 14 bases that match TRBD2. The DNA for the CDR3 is TGTGCCAGCAGCGTGGGACTAGCGGGAGTTCCTTACGAGCAGTACTTC. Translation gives CASSVGLAGVPYEQYF. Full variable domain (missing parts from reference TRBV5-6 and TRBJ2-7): DAGVTQSPTHLIKTRGQQVTLRCSPKSGHDTVSWYQQALGQGPQFIFQYYEEEERQRGNFPDRFSGHQFPNYSSELNVNALLLGDSALYLCASSVGLAGVPYEQYFGPGTRLTVT.